Here is one T cell receptor beta chain with its context. The record originates from a study of control samples from healthy donors and cancer patients. V gave up 5 bases and J gave up 1 base, with 12 bases separating them. This CDR3 has 14 amino acids. Germline assignment: CDR1 MNHEY and CDR2 SVGAGI. Generated by immunoSEQ multiplex PCR, the TCRdb table keeps only in-frame clones and is missing some. In the table there are over 150,000 clones, 85% to 95% of which are singletons. Sample: blood. The sequence was collected from a woman aged 18-30 years in good health. The chain has TRBV6-5 and TRBJ2-7, with D unresolved. CDR3 amino acids: CASSPLGGSYEQYF. In DNA, the CDR3 is TGTGCCAGCAGTCCCCTGGGTGGGTCCTACGAGCAGTACTTC.